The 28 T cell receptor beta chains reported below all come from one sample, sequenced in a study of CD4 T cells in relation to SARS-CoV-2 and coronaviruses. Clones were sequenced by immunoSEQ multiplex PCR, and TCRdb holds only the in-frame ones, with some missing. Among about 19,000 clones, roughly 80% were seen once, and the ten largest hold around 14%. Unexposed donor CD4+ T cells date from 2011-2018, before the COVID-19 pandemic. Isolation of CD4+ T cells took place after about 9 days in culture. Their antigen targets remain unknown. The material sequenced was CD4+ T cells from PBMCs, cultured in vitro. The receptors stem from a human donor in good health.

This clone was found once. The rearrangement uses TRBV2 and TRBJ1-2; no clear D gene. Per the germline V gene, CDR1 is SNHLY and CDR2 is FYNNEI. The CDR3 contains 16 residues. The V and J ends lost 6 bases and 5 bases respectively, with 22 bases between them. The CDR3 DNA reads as TGTGCCAGCAGGGGCAGTGCCATCCTGTTCGGGTATGGCTACACCTTC. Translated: CASRGSAILFGYGYTF.

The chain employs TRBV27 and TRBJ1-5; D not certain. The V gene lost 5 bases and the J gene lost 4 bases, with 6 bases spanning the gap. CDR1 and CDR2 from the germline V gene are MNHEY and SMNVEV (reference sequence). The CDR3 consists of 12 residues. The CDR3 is CASSDGNQPQHF. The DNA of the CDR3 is TGTGCCAGCAGTGACGGAAATCAGCCCCAGCATTTT.

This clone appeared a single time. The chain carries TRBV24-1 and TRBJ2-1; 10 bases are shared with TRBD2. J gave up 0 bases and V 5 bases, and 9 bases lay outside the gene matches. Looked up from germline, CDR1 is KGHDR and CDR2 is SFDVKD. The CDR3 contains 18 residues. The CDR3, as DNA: TGTGCCACCAGTGTCCCAGCGGGAGGGAAGAGCTCCTACAATGAGCAGTTCTTC. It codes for CATSVPAGGKSSYNEQFF.

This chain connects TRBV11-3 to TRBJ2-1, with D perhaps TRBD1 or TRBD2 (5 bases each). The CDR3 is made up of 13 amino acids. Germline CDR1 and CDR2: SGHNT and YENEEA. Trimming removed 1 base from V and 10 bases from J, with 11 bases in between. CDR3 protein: CASSLVPGREQFF. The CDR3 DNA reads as TGTGCCAGCAGCTTAGTTCCGGGACGAGAGCAGTTCTTC.

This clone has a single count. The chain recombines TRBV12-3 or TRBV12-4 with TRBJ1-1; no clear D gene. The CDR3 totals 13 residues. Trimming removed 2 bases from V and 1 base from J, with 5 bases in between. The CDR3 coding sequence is TGTGCCAGCAGTTTAACAGCGAACACTGAAGCTTTCTTT. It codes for CASSLTANTEAFF.

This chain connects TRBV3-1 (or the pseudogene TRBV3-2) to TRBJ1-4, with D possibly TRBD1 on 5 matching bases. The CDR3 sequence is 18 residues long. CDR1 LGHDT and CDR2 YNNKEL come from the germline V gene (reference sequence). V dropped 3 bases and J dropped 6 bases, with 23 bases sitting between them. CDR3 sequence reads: CASSQIRSGPSSHEKLFF. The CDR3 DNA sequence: TGTGCCAGCAGCCAGATACGATCGGGGCCTTCATCCCATGAAAAACTGTTTTTT.

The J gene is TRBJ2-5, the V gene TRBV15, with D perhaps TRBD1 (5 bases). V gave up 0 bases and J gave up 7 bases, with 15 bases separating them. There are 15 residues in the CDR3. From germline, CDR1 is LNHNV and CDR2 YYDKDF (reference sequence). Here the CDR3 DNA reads TGTGCCACCAGCAGAGATGCCAGGGTAACAGGGACCCAGTACTTC. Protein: CATSRDARVTGTQYF. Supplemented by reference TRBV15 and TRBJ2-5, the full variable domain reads DAMVIQNPRYQVTQFGKPVTLSCSQTLNHNVMYWYQQKSSQAPKLLFHYYDKDFNNEADTPDNFQSRRPNTSFCFLDIRSPGLGDTAMYLCATSRDARVTGTQYFGPGTRLLVL.

For the CDR3, the DNA is TGTGCCAGCAGTGACTTCGGGGACAGGGGTTACGAGCAGTACTTC. Translation: CASSDFGDRGYEQYF. The rearrangement joins TRBV2 to TRBJ2-7, with 10 bases matching TRBD1. V lost 3 bases to trimming and J lost 4 bases; unmatched junction nucleotides: 6. Germline-derived CDR1 and CDR2 are SNHLY and FYNNEI. The CDR3 sequence is 15 residues long.

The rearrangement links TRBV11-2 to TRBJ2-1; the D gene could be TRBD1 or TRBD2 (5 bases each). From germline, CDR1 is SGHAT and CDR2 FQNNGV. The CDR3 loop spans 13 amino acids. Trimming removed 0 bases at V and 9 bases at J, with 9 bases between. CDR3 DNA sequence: TGTGCCAGCAGCTTAGAGGGACCGCCTGAGCAGTTCTTC. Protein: CASSLEGPPEQFF. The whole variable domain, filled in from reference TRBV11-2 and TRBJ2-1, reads EAGVAQSPRYKIIEKRQSVAFWCNPISGHATLYWYQQILGQGPKLLIQFQNNGVVDDSQLPKDRFSAERLKGVDSTLKIQPAKLEDSAVYLCASSLEGPPEQFFGPGTRLTVL.

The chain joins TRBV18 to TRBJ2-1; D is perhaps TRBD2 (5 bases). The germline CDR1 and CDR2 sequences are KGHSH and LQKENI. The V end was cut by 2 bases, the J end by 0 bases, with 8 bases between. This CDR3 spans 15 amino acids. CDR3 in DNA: TGTGCCAGCTCACCAAACGAGGGCTCCTACAATGAGCAGTTCTTC. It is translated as CASSPNEGSYNEQFF.

The CDR3 reads CASSGASMYEQYF. The CDR3 nucleotides read TGTGCCAGCTCCGGTGCTTCGATGTACGAGCAGTACTTC. This chain uses TRBV2 with TRBJ2-7; D remains unclear. This CDR3 contains 13 residues. Germline CDR1 and CDR2: SNHLY and FYNNEI. Trimming took 8 bases from V and 4 from J, leaving 15 bases between them.

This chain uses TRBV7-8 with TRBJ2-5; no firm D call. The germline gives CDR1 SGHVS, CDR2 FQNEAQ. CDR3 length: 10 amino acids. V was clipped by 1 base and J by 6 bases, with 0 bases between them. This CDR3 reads CASSLETQYF. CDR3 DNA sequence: TGTGCCAGCAGCTTAGAGACCCAGTACTTC. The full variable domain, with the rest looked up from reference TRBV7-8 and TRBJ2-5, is GAGVSQSPRYKVAKRGQDVALRCDPISGHVSLFWYQQALGQGPEFLTYFQNEAQLDKSGLPSDRFFAERPEGSVSTLKIQRTQQEDSAVYLCASSLETQYFGPGTRLLVL.

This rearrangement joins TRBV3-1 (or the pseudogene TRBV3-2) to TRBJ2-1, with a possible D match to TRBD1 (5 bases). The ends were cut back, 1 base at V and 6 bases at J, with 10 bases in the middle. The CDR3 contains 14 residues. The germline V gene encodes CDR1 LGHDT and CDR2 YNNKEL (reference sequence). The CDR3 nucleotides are TGTGCCAGCAGCCAAGCCGCAGGGTTCAATGAGCAGTTCTTC. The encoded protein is CASSQAAGFNEQFF.

The DNA for the CDR3 is TGTGCCAGCAGTTTTCAGTATGAAGCTTTCTTT. This sequence encodes CASSFQYEAFF. This sequence joins TRBV28 and TRBJ1-1; D unclear. Germline CDR1 and CDR2: MDHEN and SYDVKM. The CDR3 runs to 11 residues. The V gene lost 3 bases and the J gene lost 7 bases, with 6 bases spanning the gap.

Here the CDR3 reads CASSFSWEATQYF. DNA of the CDR3: TGTGCCAGCAGCTTTTCGTGGGAGGCGACTCAGTACTTC. V is TRBV11-3 and J is TRBJ2-4, with D possibly being TRBD2 (6 bases). Trimming took off 3 bases at V and 12 bases at J, with 15 bases between the two ends. The CDR3 length is 13 residues. Germline CDR1 SGHNT, CDR2 YENEEA. Complete variable domain (other parts from reference TRBV11-3 and TRBJ2-4): EAGVVQSPRYKIIEKKQPVAFWCNPISGHNTLYWYLQNLGQGPELLIRYENEEAVDDSQLPKDRFSAERLKGVDSTLKIQPAELGDSAVYLCASSFSWEATQYFGAGTRLSVL.

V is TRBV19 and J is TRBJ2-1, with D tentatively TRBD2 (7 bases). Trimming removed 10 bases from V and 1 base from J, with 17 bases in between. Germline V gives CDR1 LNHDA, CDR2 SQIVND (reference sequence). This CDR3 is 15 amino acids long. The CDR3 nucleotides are TGTGCCACCCTCGGGGGGCAGGGTTCCTACAATGAGCAGTTCTTC. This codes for CATLGGQGSYNEQFF.

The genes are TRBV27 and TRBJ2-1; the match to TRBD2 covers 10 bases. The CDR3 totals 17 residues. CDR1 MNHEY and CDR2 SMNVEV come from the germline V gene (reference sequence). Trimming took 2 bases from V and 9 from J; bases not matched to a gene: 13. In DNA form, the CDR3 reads TGTGCCAGCAGTTTAATGTGGGTGGCTAGCGGGAGCTCTGAGCAGTTCTTC. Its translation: CASSLMWVASGSSEQFF.

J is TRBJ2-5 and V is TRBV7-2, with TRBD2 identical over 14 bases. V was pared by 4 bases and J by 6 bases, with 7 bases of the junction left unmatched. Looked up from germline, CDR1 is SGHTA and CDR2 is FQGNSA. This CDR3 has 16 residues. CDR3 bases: TGTGCCAGCAGCTCCGACGGGACTAGCGGGAGAAAGACCCAGTACTTC. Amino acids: CASSSDGTSGRKTQYF.

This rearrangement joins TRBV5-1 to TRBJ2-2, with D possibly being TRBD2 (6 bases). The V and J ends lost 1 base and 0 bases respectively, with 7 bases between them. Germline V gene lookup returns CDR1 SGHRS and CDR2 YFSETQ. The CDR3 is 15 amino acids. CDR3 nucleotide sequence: TGCGCCAGCAGCTTGCTAGCGCCGAACACCGGGGAGCTGTTTTTT. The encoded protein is CASSLLAPNTGELFF. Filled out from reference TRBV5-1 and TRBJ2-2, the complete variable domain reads KAGVTQTPRYLIKTRGQQVTLSCSPISGHRSVSWYQQTPGQGLQFLFEYFSETQRNKGNFPGRFSGRQFSNSRSEMNVSTLELGDSALYLCASSLLAPNTGELFFGEGSRLTVL.

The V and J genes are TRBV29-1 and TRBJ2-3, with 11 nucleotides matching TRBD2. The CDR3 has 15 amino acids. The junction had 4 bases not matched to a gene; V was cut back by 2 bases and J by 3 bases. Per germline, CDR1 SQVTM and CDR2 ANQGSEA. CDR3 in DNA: TGCAGCGTTGAACCAGGGACTAGCGGAACAGATACGCAGTATTTT. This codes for CSVEPGTSGTDTQYF.

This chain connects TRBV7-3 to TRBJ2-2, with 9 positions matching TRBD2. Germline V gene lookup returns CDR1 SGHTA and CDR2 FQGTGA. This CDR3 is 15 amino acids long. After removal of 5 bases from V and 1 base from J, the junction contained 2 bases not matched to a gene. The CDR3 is CASSKTSGNTGELFF. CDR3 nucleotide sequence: TGTGCCAGCAGCAAGACTAGCGGGAACACCGGGGAGCTGTTTTTT.

The CDR3 coding sequence is TGCGCCAGCTCAGAGGACAGGACCTTCAAGGGGGACATTCAGTACTTC. This encodes CASSEDRTFKGDIQYF. V and J are TRBV10-2 and TRBJ2-4; 7 bases fit TRBD1. Germline CDR1 is WSHSY and CDR2 is SAAADI. This CDR3 has 16 residues. After removal of 8 bases from V and 8 bases from J, the junction contained 18 bases not matched to a gene.

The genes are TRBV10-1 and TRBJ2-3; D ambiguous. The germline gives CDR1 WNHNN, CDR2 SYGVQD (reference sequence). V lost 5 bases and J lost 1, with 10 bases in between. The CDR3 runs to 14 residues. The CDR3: CASSSQLGTDTQYF. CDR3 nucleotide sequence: TGCGCCAGCAGTTCCCAGTTGGGCACAGATACGCAGTATTTT.

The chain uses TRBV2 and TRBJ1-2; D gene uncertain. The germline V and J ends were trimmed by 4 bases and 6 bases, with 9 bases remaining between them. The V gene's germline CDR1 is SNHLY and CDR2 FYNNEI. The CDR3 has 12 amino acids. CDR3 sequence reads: CASSAAPDGYTF. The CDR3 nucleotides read TGTGCCAGCAGTGCGGCGCCCGATGGCTACACCTTC.

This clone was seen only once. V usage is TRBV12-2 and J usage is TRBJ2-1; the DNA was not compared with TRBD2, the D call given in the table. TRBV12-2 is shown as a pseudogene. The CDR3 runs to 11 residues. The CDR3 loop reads CASRLRYCEFF. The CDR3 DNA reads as TGTGCAAGTCGCCTACGTTATTGCGAGTTCTTC.

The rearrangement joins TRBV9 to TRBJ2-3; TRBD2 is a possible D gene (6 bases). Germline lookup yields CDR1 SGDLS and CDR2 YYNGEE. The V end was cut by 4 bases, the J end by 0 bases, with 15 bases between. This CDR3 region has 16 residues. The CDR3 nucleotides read TGTGCCAGCAGCACCTTAGCAGGGAGGAGCACAGATACGCAGTATTTT. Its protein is CASSTLAGRSTDTQYF. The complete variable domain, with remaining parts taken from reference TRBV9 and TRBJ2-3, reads DSGVTQTPKHLITATGQRVTLRCSPRSGDLSVYWYQQSLDQGLQFLIQYYNGEERAKGNILERFSAQQFPDLHSELNLSSLELGDSALYFCASSTLAGRSTDTQYFGPGTRLTVL.

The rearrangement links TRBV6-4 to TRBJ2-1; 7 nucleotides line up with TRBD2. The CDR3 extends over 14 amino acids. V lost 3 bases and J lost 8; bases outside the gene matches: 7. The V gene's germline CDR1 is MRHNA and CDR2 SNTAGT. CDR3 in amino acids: CASSEEGGPYEQFF. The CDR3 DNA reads TGTGCCAGCAGTGAGGAGGGAGGGCCCTATGAGCAGTTCTTC.

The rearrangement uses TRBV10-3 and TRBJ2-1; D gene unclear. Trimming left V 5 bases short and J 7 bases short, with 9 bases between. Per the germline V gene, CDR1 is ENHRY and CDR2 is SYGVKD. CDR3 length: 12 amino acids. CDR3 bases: TGTGCCATCAGTCCGATAGCTAATGAGCAGTTCTTC. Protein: CAISPIANEQFF.